This section outlines one T cell receptor (beta chain) sequence together with its context. What it recognizes is unknown. Clones were read by immunoSEQ multiplex PCR, and TCRdb kept only the in-frame ones, dropping some. The sample holds 99,000 or so clones; approximately 95% are singletons and the top ten take around 2%. This sample was included in a study of OX40 agonist ivuxolimab in advanced cancers. Background on the study: Averaging roughly 60 years in age, with a range of about 23 to 85, the cohort was about 83% male. Patients with prior anti-PD-1, anti-PD-L1 or anti-CTLA-4 therapy were eligible; 40% had some. General observations from the study: At 0.1 to 3.0 mg/kg and by week 6, CD4+ and CD8+ T cells in the blood had expanded clonally.

CDR3 length: 13 amino acids. Trimming took off 3 bases at V and 6 bases at J, with 11 bases between the two ends. Germline loops: CDR1 MGHDK, CDR2 SYGVNS. This material consisted of CD4+ or CD8+ T cells sorted from blood, taken in a trial of the OX40 agonist ivuxolimab. The V gene is TRBV25-1, the J gene TRBJ1-2, with D possibly TRBD1 on 6 matching bases. The TCR comes from an adult with an advanced solid tumor such as melanoma, head and neck, liver or kidney cancer. The CDR3 protein is CASSEGRGHGYTF. The CDR3 region has the DNA TGTGCCAGCAGTGAGGGCAGGGGCCATGGCTACACCTTC.